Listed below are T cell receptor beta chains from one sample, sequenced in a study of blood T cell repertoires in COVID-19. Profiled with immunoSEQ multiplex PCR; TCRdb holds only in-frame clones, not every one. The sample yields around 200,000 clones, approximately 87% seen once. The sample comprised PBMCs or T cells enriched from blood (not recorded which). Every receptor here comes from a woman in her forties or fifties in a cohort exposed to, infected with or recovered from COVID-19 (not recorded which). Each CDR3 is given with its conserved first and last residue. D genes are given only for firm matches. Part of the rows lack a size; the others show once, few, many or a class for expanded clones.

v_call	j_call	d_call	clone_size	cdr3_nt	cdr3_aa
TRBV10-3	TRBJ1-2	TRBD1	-	TGTGCCATCAGCTCAAACAGGGGACTGGGAGGCTACACCTTC	CAISSNRGLGGYTF
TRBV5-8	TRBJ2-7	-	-	TGTGCCAGCAGCCCACGGGGGTCAGACTACGAGCAGTACTTC	CASSPRGSDYEQYF
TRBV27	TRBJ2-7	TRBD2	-	TGTGCCAGCAGTTTAGCTAGCGGGGGGGGCTACGAGCAGTACTTC	CASSLASGGGYEQYF
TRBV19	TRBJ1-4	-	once	TGTGCCAGTAGTCTTCGCCTCCCTCCTCGCAGGGGAACTAATGAAAAACTGTTTTTT	CASSLRLPPRRGTNEKLFF
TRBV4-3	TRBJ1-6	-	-	TGCGCCAGCAGCCAAGATTGGGGACAACGTAATTCACCCCTCCACTTT	CASSQDWGQRNSPLHF
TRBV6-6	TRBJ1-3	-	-	TGTGCCAGCAGCGAACAGGCCTCTGGAAACACCATATATTTT	CASSEQASGNTIYF
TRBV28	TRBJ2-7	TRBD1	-	TGTGCCAGCAGACCGGGACAGGCTTACTACGAGCAGTACTTC	CASRPGQAYYEQYF
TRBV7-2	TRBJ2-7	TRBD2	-	TGTGCCAGCAGCGCGTCGACTAGCGGGTCACCCTACGAGCAGTACTTC	CASSASTSGSPYEQYF
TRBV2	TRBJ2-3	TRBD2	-	TGTGCCACCAGGACTAGCGGGGGGATCCATACGCAGTATTTT	CATRTSGGIHTQYF
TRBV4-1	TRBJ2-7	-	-	TGCGCCAGCAGCTTCGGGACGGGGGCCTACGAGCAGTACTTC	CASSFGTGAYEQYF
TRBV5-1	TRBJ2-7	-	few	TGCGCCAGCAGCTTGGCCGGTCCCTACGAGCAGTACTTC	CASSLAGPYEQYF
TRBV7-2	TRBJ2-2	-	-	TGTGCCAGCAGCTTTAGCGGGAACACCGGGGAGCTGTTTTTT	CASSFSGNTGELFF
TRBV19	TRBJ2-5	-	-	TGTGCCAGTAGCGCCGCGGGGGCCCAAGAGACCCAGTACTTC	CASSAAGAQETQYF
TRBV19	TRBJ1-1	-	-	TGTGCCAGTAGTATGGGGCAAAACACTGAAGCTTTCTTT	CASSMGQNTEAFF
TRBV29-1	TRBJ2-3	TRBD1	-	TGCAGCGTGGGGACAGGGGCCCCGTCGGATACGCAGTATTTT	CSVGTGAPSDTQYF
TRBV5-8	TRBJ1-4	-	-	TGTGCCAGCAGCGATCGCCTACAGGGTTTGGCGGAAAAACTGTTTTTT	CASSDRLQGLAEKLFF
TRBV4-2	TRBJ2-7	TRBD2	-	TGTGCCAGCAGCCAAGTAAGGACTAGCGGGGGGACCGAGGGATCCTACGAGCAGTACTTC	CASSQVRTSGGTEGSYEQYF
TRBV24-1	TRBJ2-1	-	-	TGTGCCACCAGTGATTTGTCGACTAACCGGGATGAGCAGTTCTTC	CATSDLSTNRDEQFF
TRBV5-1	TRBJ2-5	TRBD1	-	TGCGCCAGCAGCTTTCAGACAGGGGGCTTGGAGACCCAGTACTTC	CASSFQTGGLETQYF
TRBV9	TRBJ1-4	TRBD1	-	TGTGCCAGCAGCGAGGGACAGGGGGTAGGAGAAAAACTGTTTTTT	CASSEGQGVGEKLFF
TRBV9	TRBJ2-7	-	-	TGTGCCAGCAGCGTAGCTGCGGGACAGTACGAGCAGTACTTC	CASSVAAGQYEQYF
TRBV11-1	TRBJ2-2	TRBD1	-	TGTGCCAGTAAGACAGGGATGGACACCGGGGAGCTGTTTTTT	CASKTGMDTGELFF
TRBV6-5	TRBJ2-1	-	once	TGTGCCAGCAGTCCGACAGACGACAATGAGCAGTTCTTC	CASSPTDDNEQFF
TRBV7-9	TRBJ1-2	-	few	TGTGCCAGCAGCTTGGACAGTCTCTATGGCTACACCTTC	CASSLDSLYGYTF
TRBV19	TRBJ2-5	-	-	TGTGCCAGTAGTAGCCACCTTATAGACCCACGGGGTTTACTTGGAGAGACCCAGTACTTC	CASSSHLIDPRGLLGETQYF
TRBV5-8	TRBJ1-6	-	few	TGTGCCAGCAGCAAGGAGTGGGGGGGCTCCTATAATTCACCCCTCCACTTT	CASSKEWGGSYNSPLHF
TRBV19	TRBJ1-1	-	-	TGTGCCAGTAGTTTTCGCAGGACACTGAACACTGAAGCTTTCTTT	CASSFRRTLNTEAFF
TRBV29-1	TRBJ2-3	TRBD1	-	TGCAGCGCCGGGACAGGGACGGGCACAGATACGCAGTATTTT	CSAGTGTGTDTQYF
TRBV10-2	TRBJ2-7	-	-	TGCGCCAGCAGGGGGCACCTAGGGGACTCCTACGAGCAGTACTTC	CASRGHLGDSYEQYF
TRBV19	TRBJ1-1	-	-	TGTGCCAGTAGTATCTACAGGAACACTGAAGCTTTCTTT	CASSIYRNTEAFF
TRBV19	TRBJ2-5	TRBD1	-	TGTGCCAGTAATACGGGACCGGGACAGACCCAAGAGACCCAGTACTTC	CASNTGPGQTQETQYF
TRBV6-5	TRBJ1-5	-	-	TGTGCCAGCAGTAATAGTGCAAGTGGCAATCAGCCCCAGCATTTT	CASSNSASGNQPQHF
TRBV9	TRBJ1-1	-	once	TGTGCCAGCAGCGTACTCCCCAGCACTGAAGCTTTCTTT	CASSVLPSTEAFF
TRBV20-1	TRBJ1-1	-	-	TGCAGTGTAATCAGGAACACTGAAGCTTTCTTT	CSVIRNTEAFF
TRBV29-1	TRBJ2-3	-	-	TGCAGCCTCACCAGAGGGTGGCGCAACGCAGATACGCAGTATTTT	CSLTRGWRNADTQYF
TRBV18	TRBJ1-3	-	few	TGTGCCAGCTCACCATATCAGGGGTCTGGAAACACCATATATTTT	CASSPYQGSGNTIYF
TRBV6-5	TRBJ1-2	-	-	TGTGCCAGCAGTACACAGGGAGAGACCTATGGCTACACCTTC	CASSTQGETYGYTF
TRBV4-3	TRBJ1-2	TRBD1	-	TGCGCCAGCAGCCGAGACAGGGGGCTTGGCTACACCTTC	CASSRDRGLGYTF
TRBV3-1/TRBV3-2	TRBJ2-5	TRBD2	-	TGTGCCAGCAGCCCCCGTCGGGGTACTAGCGGGGGGGGAGAGACCCAGTACTTC	CASSPRRGTSGGGETQYF
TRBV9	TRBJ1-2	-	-	TGTGCCAGCAGCGCGGGGACGGGAGTATATGGCTACACCTTC	CASSAGTGVYGYTF
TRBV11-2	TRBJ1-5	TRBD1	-	TGTGCCAGCAGCTTTGGTGCCGGGACAGTCAATCAGCCCCAGCATTTT	CASSFGAGTVNQPQHF
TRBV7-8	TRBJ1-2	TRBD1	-	TGTGCCAGCAGCCCTGAGAACAGGGGGCTTGGCTATGGCTACACCTTC	CASSPENRGLGYGYTF
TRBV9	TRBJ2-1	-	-	TGTGCCAGCAGCGTAGATACCAGCTCCTACAATGAGCAGTTCTTC	CASSVDTSSYNEQFF
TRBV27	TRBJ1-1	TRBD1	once	TGTGCCAGCAGTCTCCAGGGGGGAAGAGGGACTGAAGCTTTCTTT	CASSLQGGRGTEAFF
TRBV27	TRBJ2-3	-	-	TGTGCCAGCAGTCCTAGCACAGATACGCAGTATTTT	CASSPSTDTQYF
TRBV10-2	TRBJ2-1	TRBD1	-	TGCGCCAGCAGAGACAGGGGCAATGAGCAGTTCTTC	CASRDRGNEQFF
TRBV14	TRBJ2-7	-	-	TGTGCCAGCAGCCAAGTTCGCGAGCAGTACTTC	CASSQVREQYF
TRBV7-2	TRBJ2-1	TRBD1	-	TGTGCCAGCAGCCGGGGGACAGGGTCGGTGGGTGAGCAGTTCTTC	CASSRGTGSVGEQFF
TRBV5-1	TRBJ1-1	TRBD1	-	TGCGCCAGCAGCTTGGGGACAGGGGGGCATACTGAAGCTTTCTTT	CASSLGTGGHTEAFF
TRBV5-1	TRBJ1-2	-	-	TGCGCCAGCAGCTTGGCCCAGGTACCCACTAACTATGGCTACACCTTC	CASSLAQVPTNYGYTF
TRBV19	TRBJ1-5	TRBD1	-	TGTGCCAGTAGGAATCCGGGACAGGGTCAGCCCCAGCATTTT	CASRNPGQGQPQHF
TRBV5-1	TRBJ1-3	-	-	TGCGCCAGCAGCTTGGCGGAGGGTCTCTCTGGAAACACCATATATTTT	CASSLAEGLSGNTIYF
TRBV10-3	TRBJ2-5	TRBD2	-	TGTGCCATCAGTGGACTAGCGGGGGACCAAGAGACCCAGTACTTC	CAISGLAGDQETQYF
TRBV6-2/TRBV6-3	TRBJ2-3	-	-	TGTGCCAGCAGCCAACGGGGGGCGGCGAATACGCAGTATTTT	CASSQRGAANTQYF
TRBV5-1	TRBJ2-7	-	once	TGCGCCAGCAGCTTGACTGGGCAGGTTTCCTACGAGCAGTACTTC	CASSLTGQVSYEQYF
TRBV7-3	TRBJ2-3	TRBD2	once	TGTGCCAGCAGCTTTTCTAGCGGGACTGGGGCTACGCAGTATTTT	CASSFSSGTGATQYF
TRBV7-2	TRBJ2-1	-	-	TGTGCCAGCAGCTTATTCCAGGGCGGTGGTTACAATGAGCAGTTCTTC	CASSLFQGGGYNEQFF
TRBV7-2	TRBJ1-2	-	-	TGTGCCAGCAGCCCCGGGGGGGCTGGTGGCTACACCTTC	CASSPGGAGGYTF
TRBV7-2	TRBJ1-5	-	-	TGTGCCAGCAGCTTAGATGTTGCAGGGCCCCTGGCCCGTCAGCCCCAGCATTTT	CASSLDVAGPLARQPQHF